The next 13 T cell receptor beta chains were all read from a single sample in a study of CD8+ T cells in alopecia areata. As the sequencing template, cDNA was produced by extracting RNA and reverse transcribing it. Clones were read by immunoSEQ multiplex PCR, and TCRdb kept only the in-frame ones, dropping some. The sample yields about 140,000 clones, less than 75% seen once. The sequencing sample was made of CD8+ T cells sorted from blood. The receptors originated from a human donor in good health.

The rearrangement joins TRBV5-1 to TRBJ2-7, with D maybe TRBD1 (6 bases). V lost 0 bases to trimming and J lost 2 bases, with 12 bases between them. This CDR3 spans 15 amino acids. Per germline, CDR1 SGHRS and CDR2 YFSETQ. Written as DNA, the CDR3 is TGCGCCAGCAGCTTGGTACCAGGGGATACCTACGAGCAGTACTTC. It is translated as CASSLVPGDTYEQYF.

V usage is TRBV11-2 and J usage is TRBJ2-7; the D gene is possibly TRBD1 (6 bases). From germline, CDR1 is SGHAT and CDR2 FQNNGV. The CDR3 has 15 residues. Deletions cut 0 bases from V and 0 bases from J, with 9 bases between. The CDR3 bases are TGTGCCAGCAGCTTAGAGGGGGCGAGCTCCTACGAGCAGTACTTC. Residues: CASSLEGASSYEQYF.

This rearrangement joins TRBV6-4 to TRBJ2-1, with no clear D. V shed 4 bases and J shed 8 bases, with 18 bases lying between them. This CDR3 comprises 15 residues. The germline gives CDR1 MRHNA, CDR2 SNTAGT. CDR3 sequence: CASSGISAITDEQFF. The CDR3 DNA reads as TGTGCCAGCAGTGGGATATCAGCGATTACGGATGAGCAGTTCTTC.

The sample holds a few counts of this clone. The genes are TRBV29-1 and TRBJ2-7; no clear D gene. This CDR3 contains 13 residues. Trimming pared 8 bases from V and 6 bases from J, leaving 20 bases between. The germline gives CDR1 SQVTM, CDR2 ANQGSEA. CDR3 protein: CSSIECTIREQYF. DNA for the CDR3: TGCAGCTCCATTGAGTGTACTATCCGCGAGCAGTACTTC.

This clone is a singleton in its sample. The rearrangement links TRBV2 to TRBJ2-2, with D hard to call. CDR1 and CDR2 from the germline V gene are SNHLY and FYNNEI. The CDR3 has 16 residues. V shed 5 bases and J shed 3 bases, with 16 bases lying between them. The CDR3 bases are TGTGCCAGCAGTATCGCGCAGGCGATGGACACCGGGGAGCTGTTTTTT. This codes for CASSIAQAMDTGELFF.

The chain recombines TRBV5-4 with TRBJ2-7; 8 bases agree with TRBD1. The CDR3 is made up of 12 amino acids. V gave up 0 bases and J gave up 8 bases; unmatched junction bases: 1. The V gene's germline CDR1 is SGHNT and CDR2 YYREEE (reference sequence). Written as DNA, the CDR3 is TGTGCCAGCAGCTTGGGACAGGGGAAGCAGTACTTC. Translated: CASSLGQGKQYF. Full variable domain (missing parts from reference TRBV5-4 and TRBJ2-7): ETGVTQSPTHLIKTRGQQVTLRCSSQSGHNTVSWYQQALGQGPQFIFQYYREEENGRGNFPPRFSGLQFPNYSSELNVNALELDDSALYLCASSLGQGKQYFGPGTRLTVT.

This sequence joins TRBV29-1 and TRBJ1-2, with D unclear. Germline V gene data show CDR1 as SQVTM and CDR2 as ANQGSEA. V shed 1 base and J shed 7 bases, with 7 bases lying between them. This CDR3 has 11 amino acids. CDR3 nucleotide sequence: TGCAGCGTTGAAGTCAGGACTGGCTACACCTTC. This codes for CSVEVRTGYTF.

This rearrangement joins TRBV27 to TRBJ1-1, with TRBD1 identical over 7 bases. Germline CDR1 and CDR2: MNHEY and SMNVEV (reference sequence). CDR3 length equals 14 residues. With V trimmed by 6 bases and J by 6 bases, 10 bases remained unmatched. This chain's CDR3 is CASRVTGWIAEAFF. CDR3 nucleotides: TGTGCCAGCAGGGTGACAGGGTGGATCGCTGAAGCTTTCTTT.

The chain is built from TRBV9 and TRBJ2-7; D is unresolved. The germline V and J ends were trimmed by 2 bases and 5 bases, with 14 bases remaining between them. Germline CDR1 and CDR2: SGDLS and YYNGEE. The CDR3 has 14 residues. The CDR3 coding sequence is TGTGCCAGCAGCGTGGCGGCGAGGACGGACGAGCAGTACTTC. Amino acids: CASSVAARTDEQYF.

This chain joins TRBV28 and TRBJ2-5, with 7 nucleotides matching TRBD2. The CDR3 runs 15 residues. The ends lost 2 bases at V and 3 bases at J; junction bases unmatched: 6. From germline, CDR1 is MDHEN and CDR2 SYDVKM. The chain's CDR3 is CASSLNLAVKETQYF. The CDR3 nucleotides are TGTGCCAGCAGTTTAAATCTAGCGGTGAAAGAGACCCAGTACTTC.

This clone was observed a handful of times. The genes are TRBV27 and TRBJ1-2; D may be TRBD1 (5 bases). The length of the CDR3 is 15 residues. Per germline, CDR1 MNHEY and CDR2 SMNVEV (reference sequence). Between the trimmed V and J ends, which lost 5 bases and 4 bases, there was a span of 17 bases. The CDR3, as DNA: TGTGCCAGCAGTCCACCGGGACGTAAACTCTATGGCTACACCTTC. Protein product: CASSPPGRKLYGYTF.

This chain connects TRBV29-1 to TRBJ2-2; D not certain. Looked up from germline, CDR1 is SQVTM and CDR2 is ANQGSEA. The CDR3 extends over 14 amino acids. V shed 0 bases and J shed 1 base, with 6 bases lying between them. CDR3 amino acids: CSVEEPENTGELFF. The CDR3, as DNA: TGCAGCGTTGAAGAACCGGAGAACACCGGGGAGCTGTTTTTT.

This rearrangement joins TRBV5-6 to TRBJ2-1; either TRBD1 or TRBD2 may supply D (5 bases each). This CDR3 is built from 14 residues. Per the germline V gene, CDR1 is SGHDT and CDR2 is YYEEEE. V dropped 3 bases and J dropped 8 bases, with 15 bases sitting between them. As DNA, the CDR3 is TGTGCCAGCAGCTCCCCTTTTGGGGACGATGAGCAGTTCTTC. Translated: CASSSPFGDDEQFF.